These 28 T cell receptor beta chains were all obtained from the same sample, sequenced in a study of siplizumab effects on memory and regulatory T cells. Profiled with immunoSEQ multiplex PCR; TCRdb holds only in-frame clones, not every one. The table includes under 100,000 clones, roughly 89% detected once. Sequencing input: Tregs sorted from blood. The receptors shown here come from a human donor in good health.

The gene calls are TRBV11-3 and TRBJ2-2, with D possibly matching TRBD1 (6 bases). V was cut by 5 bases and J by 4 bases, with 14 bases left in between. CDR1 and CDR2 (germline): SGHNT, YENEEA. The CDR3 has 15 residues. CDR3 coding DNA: TGTGCCAGCAGCCTGGGACATACCGCCACCGGGGAGCTGTTTTTT. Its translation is CASSLGHTATGELFF.

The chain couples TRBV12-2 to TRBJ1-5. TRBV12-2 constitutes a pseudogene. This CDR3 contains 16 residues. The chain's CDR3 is CASRPGEFYSNQPQHF. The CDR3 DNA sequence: TGTGCAAGTCGCCCGGGGGAGTTTTATAGCAATCAGCCCCAGCATTTT.

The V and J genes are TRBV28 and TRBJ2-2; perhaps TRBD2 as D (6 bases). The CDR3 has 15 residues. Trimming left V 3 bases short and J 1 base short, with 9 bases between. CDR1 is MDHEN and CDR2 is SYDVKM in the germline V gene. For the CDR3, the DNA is TGTGCCAGCAGTTTTTTGGGGGGGAACACCGGGGAGCTGTTTTTT. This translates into CASSFLGGNTGELFF.

CDR3 in amino acids: CASSFMDSPLHF. DNA of the CDR3: TGTGCCAGCAGCTTTATGGATTCACCCCTCCACTTT. V usage is TRBV7-9 and J usage is TRBJ1-6; no clear D. This CDR3 contains 12 residues. From germline, CDR1 is SEHNR and CDR2 FQNEAQ (reference sequence). Trimming removed 3 bases from V and 8 bases from J, with 5 bases in between.

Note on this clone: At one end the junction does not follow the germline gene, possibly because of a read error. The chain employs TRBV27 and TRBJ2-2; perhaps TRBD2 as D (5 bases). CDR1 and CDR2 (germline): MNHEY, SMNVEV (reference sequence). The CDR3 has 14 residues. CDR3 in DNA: TGTGCCAGCAGTCCCCTAGCCGTCACCAGGGAGCTGTTTTTT. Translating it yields CASSPLAVTRELFF.

The DNA of the CDR3 is TGTGCCATCTCACGGGACAGGGGCGACAATGAGCAGTTCTTC. Translation: CAISRDRGDNEQFF. The rearrangement joins TRBV10-3 to TRBJ2-1, with 10 bases that match TRBD1. V trimming: 8 bases; J trimming: 5 bases; junction bases outside the gene matches: 6. CDR1 is ENHRY and CDR2 is SYGVKD in the germline V gene. This CDR3 is built from 14 residues.

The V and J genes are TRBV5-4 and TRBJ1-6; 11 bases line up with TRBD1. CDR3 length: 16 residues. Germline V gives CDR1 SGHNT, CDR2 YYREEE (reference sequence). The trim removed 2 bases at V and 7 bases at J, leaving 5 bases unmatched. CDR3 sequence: CASSFPGTGGNSPLHF. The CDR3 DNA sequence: TGTGCCAGCAGCTTCCCCGGGACAGGGGGGAATTCACCCCTCCACTTT.

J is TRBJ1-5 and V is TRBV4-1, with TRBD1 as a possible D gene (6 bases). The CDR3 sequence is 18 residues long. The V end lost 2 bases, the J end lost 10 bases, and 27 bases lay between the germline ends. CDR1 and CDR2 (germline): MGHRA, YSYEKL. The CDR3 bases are TGCGCCAGCAGCCAACCAAGAGGGGGGGACGGGCAAAATCCACCCCAGCATTTT. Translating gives CASSQPRGGDGQNPPQHF.

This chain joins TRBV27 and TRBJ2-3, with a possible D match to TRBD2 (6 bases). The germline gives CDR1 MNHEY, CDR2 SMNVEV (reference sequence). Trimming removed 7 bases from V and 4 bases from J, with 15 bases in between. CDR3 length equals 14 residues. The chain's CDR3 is CASTSQRAADTQYF. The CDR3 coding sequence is TGTGCCAGCACATCCCAGCGGGCAGCAGATACGCAGTATTTT.

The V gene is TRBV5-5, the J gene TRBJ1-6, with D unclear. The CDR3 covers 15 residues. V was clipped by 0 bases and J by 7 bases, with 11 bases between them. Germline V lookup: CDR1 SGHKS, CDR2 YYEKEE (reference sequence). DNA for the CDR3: TGTGCCAGCAGCTTGGTGGTGGGATTGAATTCACCCCTCCACTTT. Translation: CASSLVVGLNSPLHF. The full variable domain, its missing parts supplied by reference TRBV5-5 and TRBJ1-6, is DAGVTQSPTHLIKTRGQQVTLRCSPISGHKSVSWYQQVLGQGPQFIFQYYEKEERGRGNFPDRFSARQFPNYSSELNVNALLLGDSALYLCASSLVVGLNSPLHFGNGTRLTVT.

The CDR3 DNA follows: TGTGCCAGCAGCTGGGACAGACGGCGGGGGAGCCACAATGAGCAGTTCTTC. Its protein product is CASSWDRRRGSHNEQFF. The V call is TRBV11-2, the J call TRBJ2-1, with D perhaps matching TRBD1 or TRBD2 (7 bases each). Per germline, CDR1 SGHAT and CDR2 FQNNGV. V was pared by 4 bases and J by 5 bases, with 21 bases between. CDR3 length: 17 residues.

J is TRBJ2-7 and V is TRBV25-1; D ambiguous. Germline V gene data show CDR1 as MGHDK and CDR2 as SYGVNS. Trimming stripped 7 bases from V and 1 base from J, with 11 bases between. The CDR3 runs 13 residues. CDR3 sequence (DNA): TGTGCCAGCACTCCAGGTGGGTCCTACGAGCAGTACTTC. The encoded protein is CASTPGGSYEQYF.

CDR3 nucleotide sequence: TGTGCCAGCAGCTTAGGACTAGCGGGTGTTGATGAGCAGTTCTTC. Protein: CASSLGLAGVDEQFF. The chain has TRBV7-2 and TRBJ2-1, with 10 bases that match TRBD2. CDR1 and CDR2 (germline): SGHTA, FQGNSA. The length of the CDR3 is 15 residues. V was pared by 1 base and J by 8 bases, with 5 bases of the junction left unmatched. The variable domain in full, completed from reference TRBV7-2 and TRBJ2-1, reads GAGVSQSPSNKVTEKGKDVELRCDPISGHTALYWYRQSLGQGLEFLIYFQGNSAPDKSGLPSDRFSAERTGGSVSTLTIQRTQQEDSAVYLCASSLGLAGVDEQFFGPGTRLTVL.

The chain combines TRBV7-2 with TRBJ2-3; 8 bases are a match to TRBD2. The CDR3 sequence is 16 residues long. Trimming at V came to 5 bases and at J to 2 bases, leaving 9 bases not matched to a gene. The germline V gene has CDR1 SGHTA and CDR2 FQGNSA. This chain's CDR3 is CASSKLAALPTDTQYF. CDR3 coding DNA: TGTGCCAGCAGCAAACTAGCGGCTCTTCCCACAGATACGCAGTATTTT.

The DNA of the CDR3 is TGCGCCAGCAGCCAGGGAAGGGGGGGGTACGAGCAGTACTTC. Its protein product is CASSQGRGGYEQYF. The V and J genes are TRBV4-3 and TRBJ2-7, with D tentatively TRBD2 (7 bases). V lost 3 bases and J 4 bases, leaving 13 bases between the germline ends. The CDR3 spans 14 residues. Per the germline V gene, CDR1 is LGHNA and CDR2 is YSLEER.

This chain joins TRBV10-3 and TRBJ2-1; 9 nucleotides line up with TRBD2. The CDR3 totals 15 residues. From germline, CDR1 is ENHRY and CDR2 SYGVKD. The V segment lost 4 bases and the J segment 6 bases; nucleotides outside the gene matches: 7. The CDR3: CAISGVSGGPNEQFF. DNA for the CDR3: TGTGCCATCAGTGGAGTTAGCGGGGGACCCAATGAGCAGTTCTTC.

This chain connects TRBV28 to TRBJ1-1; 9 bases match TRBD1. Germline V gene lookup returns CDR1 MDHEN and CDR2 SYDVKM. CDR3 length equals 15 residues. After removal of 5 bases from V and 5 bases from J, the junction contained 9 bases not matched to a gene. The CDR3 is CASSPHRGQGTEAFF. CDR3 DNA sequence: TGTGCCAGCAGTCCCCACAGGGGGCAGGGAACTGAAGCTTTCTTT. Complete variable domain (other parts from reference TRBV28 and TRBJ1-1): DVKVTQSSRYLVKRTGEKVFLECVQDMDHENMFWYRQDPGLGLRLIYFSYDVKMKEKGDIPEGYSVSREKKERFSLILESASTNQTSMYLCASSPHRGQGTEAFFGQGTRLTVV.

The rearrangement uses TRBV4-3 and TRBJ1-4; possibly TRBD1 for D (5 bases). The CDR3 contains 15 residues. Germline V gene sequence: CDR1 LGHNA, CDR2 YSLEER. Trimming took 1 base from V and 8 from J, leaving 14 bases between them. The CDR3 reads CASSQGGPVKEKLFF. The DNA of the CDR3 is TGCGCCAGCAGCCAAGGGGGCCCCGTCAAGGAAAAACTGTTTTTT.

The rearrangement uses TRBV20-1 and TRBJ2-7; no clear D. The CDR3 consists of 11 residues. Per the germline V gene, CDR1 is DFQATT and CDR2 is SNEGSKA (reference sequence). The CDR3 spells CSLKGMGEQYF. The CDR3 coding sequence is TGCAGCCTTAAAGGGATGGGCGAGCAGTACTTC.

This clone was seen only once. The CDR3 DNA is TGTGCCAGCAGTTTTGGGGGGTTCACTGAAGCTTTCTTT. It is translated as CASSFGGFTEAFF. V is TRBV28 and J is TRBJ1-1, with D perhaps matching TRBD1 (5 bases). Germline loops: CDR1 MDHEN, CDR2 SYDVKM. The CDR3 sequence is 13 residues long. The germline V and J ends were trimmed by 3 bases and 4 bases, with 9 bases remaining between them.

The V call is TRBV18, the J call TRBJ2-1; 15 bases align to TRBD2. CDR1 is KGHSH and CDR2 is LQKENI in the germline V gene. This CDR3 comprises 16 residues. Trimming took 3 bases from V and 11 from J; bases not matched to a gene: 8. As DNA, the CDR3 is TGTGCCAGCTCACCGTCTGGACTAGCGGGGGGGACACAGCAGTTCTTC. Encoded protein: CASSPSGLAGGTQQFF. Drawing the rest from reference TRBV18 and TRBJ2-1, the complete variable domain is NAGVMQNPRHLVRRRGQEARLRCSPMKGHSHVYWYRQLPEEGLKFMVYLQKENIIDESGMPKERFSAEFPKEGPSILRIQQVVRGDSAAYFCASSPSGLAGGTQQFFGPGTRLTVL.

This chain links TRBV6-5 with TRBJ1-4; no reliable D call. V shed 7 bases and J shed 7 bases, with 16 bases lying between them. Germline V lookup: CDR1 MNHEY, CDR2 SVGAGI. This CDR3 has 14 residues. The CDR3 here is CASTIPGLSEKLFF. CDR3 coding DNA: TGTGCCAGCACCATCCCGGGTTTGTCTGAAAAACTGTTTTTT.

The CDR3 sequence: CASSLTGRETGYTF. The CDR3 DNA reads TGTGCCAGCAGCCTAACAGGGAGGGAGACCGGCTACACCTTC. The rearrangement links TRBV28 to TRBJ1-2, with TRBD1 as a possible D gene (6 bases). Between the trimmed V and J ends, which lost 6 bases and 8 bases, there was a span of 19 bases. CDR1 is MDHEN and CDR2 is SYDVKM in the germline V gene. The CDR3 length is 14 residues.

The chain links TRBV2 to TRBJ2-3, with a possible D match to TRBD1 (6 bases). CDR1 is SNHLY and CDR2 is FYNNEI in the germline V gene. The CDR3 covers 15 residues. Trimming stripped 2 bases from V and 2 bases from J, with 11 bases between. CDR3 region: CASSESRTDTDTQYF. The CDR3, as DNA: TGTGCCAGCAGTGAAAGCAGGACAGACACAGATACGCAGTATTTT.

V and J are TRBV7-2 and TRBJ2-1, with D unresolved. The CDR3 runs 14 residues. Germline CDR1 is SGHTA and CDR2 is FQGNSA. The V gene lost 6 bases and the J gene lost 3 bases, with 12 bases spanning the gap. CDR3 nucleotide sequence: TGTGCCAGCAGTATAGGATCGATCTACAATGAGCAGTTCTTC. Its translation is CASSIGSIYNEQFF.

Here the CDR3 DNA reads TGTGCCAGCAGCTTGGGACAGGGGACTTACAATGAGCAGTTCTTC. This codes for CASSLGQGTYNEQFF. This chain connects TRBV7-2 to TRBJ2-1, with 10 bases that match TRBD1. Per the germline V gene, CDR1 is SGHTA and CDR2 is FQGNSA. This CDR3 is 15 amino acids long. After removal of 3 bases from V and 4 bases from J, the junction contained 3 bases not matched to a gene.

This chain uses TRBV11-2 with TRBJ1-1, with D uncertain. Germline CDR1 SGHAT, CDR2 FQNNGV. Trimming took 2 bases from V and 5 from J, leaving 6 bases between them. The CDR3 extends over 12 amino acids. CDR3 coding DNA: TGTGCCAGCAGCTTAATTAGAACTGAAGCTTTCTTT. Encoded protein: CASSLIRTEAFF.

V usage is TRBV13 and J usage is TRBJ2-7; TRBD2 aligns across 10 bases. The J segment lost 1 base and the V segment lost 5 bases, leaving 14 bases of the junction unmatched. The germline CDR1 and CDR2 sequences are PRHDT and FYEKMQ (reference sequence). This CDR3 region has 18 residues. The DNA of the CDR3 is TGTGCCAGCAGCCCCTCACTGGCTAGCGGGGGCGAATCCTACGAGCAGTACTTC. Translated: CASSPSLASGGESYEQYF. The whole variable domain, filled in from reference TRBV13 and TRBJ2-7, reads AAGVIQSPRHLIKEKRETATLKCYPIPRHDTVYWYQQGPGQDPQFLISFYEKMQSDKGSIPDRFSAQQFSDYHSELNMSSLELGDSALYFCASSPSLASGGESYEQYFGPGTRLTVT.